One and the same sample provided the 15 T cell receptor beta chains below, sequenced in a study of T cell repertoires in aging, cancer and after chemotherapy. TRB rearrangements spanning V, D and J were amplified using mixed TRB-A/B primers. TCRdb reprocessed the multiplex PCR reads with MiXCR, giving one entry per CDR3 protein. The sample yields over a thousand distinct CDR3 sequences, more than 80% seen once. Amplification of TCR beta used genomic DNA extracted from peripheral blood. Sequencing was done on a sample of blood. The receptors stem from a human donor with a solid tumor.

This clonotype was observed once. The CDR3 loop is CASSLGTSGGSDEQYF. CDR3 sequence (DNA): TGTGCCAGCAGCTTAGGGACTAGCGGAGGGTCCGACGAGCAGTACTTC. The chain couples TRBV7-6 to TRBJ2-7, with 10 nucleotides matching TRBD2. This CDR3 spans 16 amino acids. V trimming: 1 base; J trimming: 5 bases; junction bases outside the gene matches: 8. Germline values: CDR1 SGHVS, CDR2 FNYEAQ.

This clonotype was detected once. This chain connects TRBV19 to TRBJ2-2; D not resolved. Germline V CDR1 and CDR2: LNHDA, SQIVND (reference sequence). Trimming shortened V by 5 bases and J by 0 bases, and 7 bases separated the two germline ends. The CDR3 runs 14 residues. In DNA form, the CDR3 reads TGTGCCAGTAGTGTAAGCTCGAACACCGGGGAGCTGTTTTTT. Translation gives CASSVSSNTGELFF.

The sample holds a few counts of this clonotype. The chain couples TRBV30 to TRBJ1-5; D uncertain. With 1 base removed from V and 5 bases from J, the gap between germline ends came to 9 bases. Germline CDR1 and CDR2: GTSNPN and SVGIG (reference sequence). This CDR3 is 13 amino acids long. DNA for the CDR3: TGTGCCTGGAGTGGAGGTAGGGATCAGCCCCAGCATTTT. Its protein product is CAWSGGRDQPQHF.

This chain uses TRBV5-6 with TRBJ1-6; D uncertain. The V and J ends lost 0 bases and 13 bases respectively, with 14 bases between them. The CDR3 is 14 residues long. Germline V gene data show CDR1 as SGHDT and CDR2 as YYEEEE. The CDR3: CASSLGHSKSPLHF. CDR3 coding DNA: TGTGCCAGCAGCTTGGGACATTCGAAATCGCCCCTCCACTTT.

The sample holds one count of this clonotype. The CDR3 here is CASSIAGTATNEKLFF. The CDR3 region has the DNA TGTGCCAGCAGCATTGCCGGGACAGCAACTAATGAAAAACTGTTTTTT. The chain joins TRBV7-9 to TRBJ1-4; the match to TRBD1 covers 7 bases. The V gene's germline CDR1 is SEHNR and CDR2 FQNEAQ (reference sequence). This CDR3 has 16 amino acids. The V segment lost 5 bases and the J segment 0 bases; nucleotides outside the gene matches: 6.

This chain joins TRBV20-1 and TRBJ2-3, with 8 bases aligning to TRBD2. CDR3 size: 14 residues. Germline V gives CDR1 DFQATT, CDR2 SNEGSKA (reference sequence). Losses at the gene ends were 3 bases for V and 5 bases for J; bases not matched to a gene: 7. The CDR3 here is CSARSGAGGDTQYF. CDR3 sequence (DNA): TGCAGTGCTAGGAGCGGGGCGGGGGGAGATACGCAGTATTTT.

CDR3 residues: CASSLGSQTNYGYTF. CDR3 DNA sequence: TGTGCCAGCAGCTTAGGGTCCCAAACCAACTATGGCTACACCTTC. V gene TRBV7-2 combines with J gene TRBJ1-2; D is unclear. The CDR3 runs to 15 residues. Germline loops: CDR1 SGHTA, CDR2 FQGNSA. V lost 1 base and J 2 bases, leaving 11 bases between the germline ends.

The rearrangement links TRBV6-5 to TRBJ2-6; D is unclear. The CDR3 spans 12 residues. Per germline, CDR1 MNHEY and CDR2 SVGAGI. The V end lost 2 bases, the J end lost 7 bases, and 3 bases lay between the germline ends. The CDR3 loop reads CASSYGANVLTF. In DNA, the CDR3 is TGTGCCAGCAGTTACGGCGCCAACGTCCTGACTTTC.

The CDR3 DNA is TGCAGTGCTGGGGGACTAGCGGGAGGTCAATCAGATACGCAGTATTTT. Encoded protein: CSAGGLAGGQSDTQYF. The gene calls are TRBV20-1 and TRBJ2-3; the match to TRBD2 covers 15 bases. The length of the CDR3 is 16 residues. Germline V gene data show CDR1 as DFQATT and CDR2 as SNEGSKA (reference sequence). Germline trimming cut 5 bases from V and 4 bases from J; bases unmatched to any gene: 7.

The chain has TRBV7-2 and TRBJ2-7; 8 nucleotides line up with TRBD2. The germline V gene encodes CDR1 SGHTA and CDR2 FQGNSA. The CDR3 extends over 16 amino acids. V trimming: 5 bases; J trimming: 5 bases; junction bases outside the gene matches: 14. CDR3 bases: TGTGCCAGCAGCCGCCAAGTAGCGGGAAAACGGGACGAGCAGTACTTC. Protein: CASSRQVAGKRDEQYF.

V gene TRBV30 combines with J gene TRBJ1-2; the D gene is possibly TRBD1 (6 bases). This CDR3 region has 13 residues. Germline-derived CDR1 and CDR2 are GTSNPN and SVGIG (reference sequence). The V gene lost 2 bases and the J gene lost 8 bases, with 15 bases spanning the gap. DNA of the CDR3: TGTGCCTGGAGTTACAGGGTTCCAGGGGGCTACACCTTC. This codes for CAWSYRVPGGYTF.

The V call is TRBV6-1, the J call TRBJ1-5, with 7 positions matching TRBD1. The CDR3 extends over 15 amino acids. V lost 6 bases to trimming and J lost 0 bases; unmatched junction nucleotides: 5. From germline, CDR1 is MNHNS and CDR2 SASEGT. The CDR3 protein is CASSQQGNSNQPQHF. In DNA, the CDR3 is TGTGCCAGCAGCCAACAGGGGAATAGCAATCAGCCCCAGCATTTT.

In DNA, the CDR3 is TGTGCCTGGAGAGGTTCCCGACGAGATACGCAGTATTTT. It specifies CAWRGSRRDTQYF. The V call is TRBV30, the J call TRBJ2-3; D unresolved. This CDR3 is built from 13 residues. Germline V gene data show CDR1 as GTSNPN and CDR2 as SVGIG (reference sequence). Trimming removed 3 bases from V and 5 bases from J, with 12 bases in between.

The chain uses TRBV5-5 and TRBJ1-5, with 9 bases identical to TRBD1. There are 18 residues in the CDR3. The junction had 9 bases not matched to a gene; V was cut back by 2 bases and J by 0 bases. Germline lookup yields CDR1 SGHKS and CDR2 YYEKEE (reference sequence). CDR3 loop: CASSLGLGTGYSNQPQHF. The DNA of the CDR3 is TGTGCCAGCAGCTTAGGCCTCGGGACAGGGTATAGCAATCAGCCCCAGCATTTT.

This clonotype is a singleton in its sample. The CDR3 DNA is TGTGCCAGCAGCTTAGGGGTAGGACTGGGAAACACCATATATTTT. Amino acid sequence: CASSLGVGLGNTIYF. V and J are TRBV7-2 and TRBJ1-3; unclear D gene. CDR3 length: 15 amino acids. CDR1 is SGHTA and CDR2 is FQGNSA in the germline V gene. Trimming removed 1 base at V and 4 bases at J, with 11 bases between.